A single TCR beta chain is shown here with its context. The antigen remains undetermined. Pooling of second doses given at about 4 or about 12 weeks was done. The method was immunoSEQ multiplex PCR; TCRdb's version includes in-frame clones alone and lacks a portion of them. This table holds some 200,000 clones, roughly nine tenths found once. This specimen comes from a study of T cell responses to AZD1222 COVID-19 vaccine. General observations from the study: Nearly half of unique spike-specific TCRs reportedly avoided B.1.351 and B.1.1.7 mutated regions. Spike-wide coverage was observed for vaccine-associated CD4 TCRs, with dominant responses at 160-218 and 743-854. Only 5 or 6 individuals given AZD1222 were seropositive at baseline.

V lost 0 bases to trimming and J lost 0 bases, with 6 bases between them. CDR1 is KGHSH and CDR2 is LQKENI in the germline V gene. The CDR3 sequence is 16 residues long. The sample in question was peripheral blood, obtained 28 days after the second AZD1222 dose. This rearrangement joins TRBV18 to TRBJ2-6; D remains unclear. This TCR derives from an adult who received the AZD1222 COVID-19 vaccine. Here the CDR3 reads CASSPPWRSGANVLTF. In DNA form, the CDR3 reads TGTGCCAGCTCACCACCTTGGCGCTCTGGGGCCAACGTCCTGACTTTC.